One and the same sample provided the 10 T cell receptor beta chains below, sequenced in a study of T cell responses to AZD1222 COVID-19 vaccine. Libraries were prepared by immunoSEQ multiplex PCR; TCRdb keeps only in-frame clonotypes and omits some of them. The data contain 150,000 or so clones, about 91% of them singletons. The sequenced sample was peripheral blood, obtained 28 days after the second AZD1222 dose. These TCRs come from an adult who received the AZD1222 COVID-19 vaccine.

The V and J genes are TRBV29-1 and TRBJ1-4; no clear D. The CDR3 runs 14 residues. Trimming cost V 7 bases and J 3 bases, with 15 bases left between them. CDR1 and CDR2 (germline): SQVTM, ANQGSEA. In DNA, the CDR3 is TGCAGCGCGCGAAGCGGCGATCCTAATGAAAAACTGTTTTTT. Its protein product is CSARSGDPNEKLFF.

The J gene is TRBJ2-2, the V gene TRBV12-3 or TRBV12-4; D uncertain. The CDR3 consists of 12 residues. V was shortened by 6 bases and J by 5 bases, with 7 bases between the two germline ends. CDR3 sequence: CASSQNTGELFF. CDR3 bases: TGTGCCAGCAGCCAAAATACCGGGGAGCTGTTTTTT.

The CDR3 protein is CASSIDRWINEQFF. As DNA, the CDR3 is TGTGCCAGTAGTATAGATCGGTGGATCAATGAGCAGTTCTTC. The chain is built from TRBV19 and TRBJ2-1; no clear D. Germline-derived CDR1 and CDR2 are LNHDA and SQIVND (reference sequence). This CDR3 spans 14 amino acids. V shed 0 bases and J shed 6 bases, with 9 bases lying between them.

The CDR3 DNA follows: TGTGCCAGCAGCCCATCGGGACGGATCAATGAGCAGTTCTTC. Residues: CASSPSGRINEQFF. V gene TRBV3-1 (or the pseudogene TRBV3-2) combines with J gene TRBJ2-1; possibly TRBD1 or TRBD2 for D (5 bases each). CDR3 size: 14 residues. Per the germline V gene, CDR1 is LGHDT and CDR2 is YNNKEL (reference sequence). The V end was cut by 4 bases, the J end by 6 bases, with 13 bases between.

The chain links TRBV6-1 to TRBJ2-7, with D hard to call. This CDR3 has 10 amino acids. Trimming took 1 base from V and 8 from J, leaving 3 bases between them. CDR1 is MNHNS and CDR2 is SASEGT in the germline V gene. The CDR3 DNA follows: TGTGCCAGCAGTGAAGAACAGCAGTACTTC. It specifies CASSEEQQYF.

J is TRBJ2-2 and V is TRBV6-4, with 8 bases identical to TRBD2. The ends lost 4 bases at V and 6 bases at J; junction bases unmatched: 4. Germline V gene lookup returns CDR1 MRHNA and CDR2 SNTAGT. The CDR3 contains 14 residues. The CDR3 bases are TGTGCCAGCAGTGTAACTAGCGGTCCCGGGGAGCTGTTTTTT. Amino acids: CASSVTSGPGELFF.

This sequence joins TRBV7-9 and TRBJ2-1; tentatively, D is TRBD1 or TRBD2 (5 bases each). V gave up 2 bases and J gave up 0 bases, with 17 bases separating them. CDR3 size: 18 residues. Germline V gene lookup returns CDR1 SEHNR and CDR2 FQNEAQ (reference sequence). CDR3 DNA sequence: TGTGCCAGCAGCTTAATCACGGGACCCTTGACCTCCTACAATGAGCAGTTCTTC. It encodes CASSLITGPLTSYNEQFF.

This chain connects TRBV5-1 to TRBJ2-7, with D perhaps TRBD1 (7 bases). The CDR3 runs to 18 residues. CDR1 SGHRS and CDR2 YFSETQ come from the germline V gene. With 0 bases removed from V and 4 bases from J, the gap between germline ends came to 23 bases. In nucleotides, the CDR3 is TGCGCCAGCAGCTTGGGACTCAGGGGACTGACAGGGTCTTACGAGCAGTACTTC. Translated, it gives CASSLGLRGLTGSYEQYF. Complete variable domain (other parts from reference TRBV5-1 and TRBJ2-7): KAGVTQTPRYLIKTRGQQVTLSCSPISGHRSVSWYQQTPGQGLQFLFEYFSETQRNKGNFPGRFSGRQFSNSRSEMNVSTLELGDSALYLCASSLGLRGLTGSYEQYFGPGTRLTVT.

The chain carries TRBV2 and TRBJ1-1; TRBD1 matches 7 bases. V shed 6 bases, J shed 0 bases, and the junction held 7 bases outside the gene matches. From germline, CDR1 is SNHLY and CDR2 FYNNEI. This CDR3 comprises 15 residues. DNA for the CDR3: TGTGCCAGCAGAGCTGACAGGGTGATGAACACTGAAGCTTTCTTT. Amino acids: CASRADRVMNTEAFF. Looking up the rest from reference TRBV2 and TRBJ1-1 gives the full variable domain: EPEVTQTPSHQVTQMGQEVILRCVPISNHLYFYWYRQILGQKVEFLVSFYNNEISEKSEIFDDQFSVERPDGSNFTLKIRSTKLEDSAMYFCASRADRVMNTEAFFGQGTRLTVV.

The genes are TRBV19 and TRBJ2-2; D is possibly TRBD2 (6 bases). The CDR3 length is 15 residues. Germline CDR1 reads LNHDA; CDR2 reads SQIVND (reference sequence). Trimming shortened V by 1 base and J by 4 bases, and 10 bases separated the two germline ends. CDR3 residues: CASSIGGSGTGELFF. CDR3 DNA: TGTGCCAGTAGTATAGGGGGTAGCGGCACCGGGGAGCTGTTTTTT.